A selection of T cell receptor beta chains follows, all from one sample in a study of CD8 T cells in Susac syndrome. A single record per CDR3 protein comes from TCRdb applying MiXCR to the immunoSEQ multiplex PCR reads. The top ten clones hold roughly 0.064% of a sample with more than 250,000 distinct CDR3 sequences, approximately 90% of them seen once. The sequenced sample was CD4+ T cells from PBMCs. Receptors were obtained from a human donor with multiple sclerosis. Both conserved end residues are part of each CDR3. A D gene is named only where the DNA matches it firmly. Clone size appears in some rows only: once, few, many, or a class for an expanded clone.

TRBJ1-2 NA TRBV6-1 NA TGTGCCAGCAGTGAAGGAGGCAGTGGCTTCTATGGCTACACCTTC CASSEGGSGFYGYTF
TRBJ2-1 NA TRBV24-1 NA TGTGCCACCAGTGATGGACAGGACCTGCGGGGAGGGTCCTACAATGAGCAGTTCTTC CATSDGQDLRGGSYNEQFF
TRBJ2-3 TRBD2 TRBV29-1 NA TGCAGCGGCGGGGGACTAGCGGGAGGCACAGATACGCAGTATTTT CSGGGLAGGTDTQYF
TRBJ1-4 NA TRBV11-1 NA TGTGCCAGCAGCTTCGCGACGCGGGGTGAAAAACTGTTTTTT CASSFATRGEKLFF
TRBJ1-2 NA TRBV7-8 NA TGTGCCAGCAGCTTAGTGGGGGGCTCGGACTTTGGCTACACCTTC CASSLVGGSDFGYTF
TRBJ1-1 TRBD1 TRBV7-8 NA TGTGCCAGCAGCTTAAACAGGGGGCGTGCTGAAGCTTTCTTT CASSLNRGRAEAFF
TRBJ2-6 TRBD1 TRBV29-1 NA TGCAGCGCTGGGGCAGGGGGCTCTGGGGCCAACGTCCTGACTTTC CSAGAGGSGANVLTF
TRBJ2-7 NA TRBV20-1 NA TGCAGTGCTCCCCGAGGTCGGGGTGGGGGAGAGCAGTACTTC CSAPRGRGGGEQYF
TRBJ2-7 NA TRBV7-3 NA TGTGCCAGCAGCCCCTACCAAGGCTCCTACGAGCAGTACTTC CASSPYQGSYEQYF
TRBJ2-2 TRBD1 TRBV27 NA TGTGCCAGCAGTTTCAGGGGGCGGTCCGGGGAGCTGTTTTTT CASSFRGRSGELFF
TRBJ2-3 NA TRBV12-3/TRBV12-4 NA TGTGCCAGCAGAAGAGCAAAAGGGGATACGCAGTATTTT CASRRAKGDTQYF
TRBJ1-1 NA TRBV20-1 NA TGCAGTGCTGTAGGAGGGAACACTGAAGCTTTCTTT CSAVGGNTEAFF
TRBJ2-5 TRBD2 TRBV6-1 few TGTGCCAGCAGTCCCCGCGGGACGGGGGGGGCAGAGACCCAGTACTTC CASSPRGTGGAETQYF
TRBJ1-2 TRBD1 TRBV28 NA TGTGCCAGCAGTTTAGAGGACAGGAACCTCTATGGCTACACCTTC CASSLEDRNLYGYTF
TRBJ1-2 NA TRBV29-1 NA TGCAGCGCATCATGGGCAGAGAACTATGGCTACACCTTC CSASWAENYGYTF
TRBJ2-5 NA TRBV3-1 NA TGTGCCAGCAGCCTGCCGGACTGGACCCAGTACTTC CASSLPDWTQYF
TRBJ2-1 NA TRBV12-3/TRBV12-4 NA TGTGCCAGCACCCCGGCCCTCTACAATGAGCAGTTCTTC CASTPALYNEQFF